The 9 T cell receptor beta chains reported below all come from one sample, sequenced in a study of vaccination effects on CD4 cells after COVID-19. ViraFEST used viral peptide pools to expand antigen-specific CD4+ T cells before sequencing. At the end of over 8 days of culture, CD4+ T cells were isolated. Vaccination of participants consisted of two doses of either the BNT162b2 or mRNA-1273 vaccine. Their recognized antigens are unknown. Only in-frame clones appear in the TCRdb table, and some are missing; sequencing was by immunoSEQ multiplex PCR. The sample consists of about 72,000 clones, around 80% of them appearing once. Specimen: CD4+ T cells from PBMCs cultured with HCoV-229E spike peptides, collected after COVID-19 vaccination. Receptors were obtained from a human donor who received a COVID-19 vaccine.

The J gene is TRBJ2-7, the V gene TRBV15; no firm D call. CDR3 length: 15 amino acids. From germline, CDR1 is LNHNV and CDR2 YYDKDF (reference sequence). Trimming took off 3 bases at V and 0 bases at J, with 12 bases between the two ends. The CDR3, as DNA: TGTGCCACCAGCAGGGGGTCTTACAGCTCCTACGAGCAGTACGTC. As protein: CATSRGSYSSYEQYV.

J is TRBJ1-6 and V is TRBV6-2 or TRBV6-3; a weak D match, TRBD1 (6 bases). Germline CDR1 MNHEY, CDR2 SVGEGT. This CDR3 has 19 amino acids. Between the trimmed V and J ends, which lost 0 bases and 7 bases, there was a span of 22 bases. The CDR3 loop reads CASSYSSSWTANLNSPLHF. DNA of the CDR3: TGTGCCAGCAGTTACTCGTCTAGTTGGACAGCAAACTTGAATTCACCCCTCCACTTT.

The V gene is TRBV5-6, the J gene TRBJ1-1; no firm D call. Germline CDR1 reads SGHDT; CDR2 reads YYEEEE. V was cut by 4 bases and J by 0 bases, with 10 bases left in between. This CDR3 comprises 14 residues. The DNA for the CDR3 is TGTGCCAGCAGCCTTATCGGAGTGAACACTGAAGCTTTCTTT. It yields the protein CASSLIGVNTEAFF.

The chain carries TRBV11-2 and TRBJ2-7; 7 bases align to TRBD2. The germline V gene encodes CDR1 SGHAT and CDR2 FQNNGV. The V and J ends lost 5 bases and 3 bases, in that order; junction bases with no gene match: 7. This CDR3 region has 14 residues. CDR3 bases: TGTGCCAGCAGCCGACGACTAGCTAGCTACGAGCAGTACGTC. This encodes CASSRRLASYEQYV.

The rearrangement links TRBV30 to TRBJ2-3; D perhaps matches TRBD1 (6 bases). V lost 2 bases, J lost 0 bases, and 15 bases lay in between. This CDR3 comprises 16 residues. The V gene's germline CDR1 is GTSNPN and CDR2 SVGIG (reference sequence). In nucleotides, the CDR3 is TGTGCCTGGAGTATTGGACAGACTCCTAGCACAGATACGCAGTATTTT. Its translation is CAWSIGQTPSTDTQYF.

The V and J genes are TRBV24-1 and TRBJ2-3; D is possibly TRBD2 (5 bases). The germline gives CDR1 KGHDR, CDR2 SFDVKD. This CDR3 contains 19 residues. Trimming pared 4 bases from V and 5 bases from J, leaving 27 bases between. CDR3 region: CATSDYYGSGPGQGDTQYF. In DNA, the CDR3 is TGTGCCACCAGTGACTATTACGGCAGCGGCCCAGGTCAAGGAGATACGCAGTATTTT.

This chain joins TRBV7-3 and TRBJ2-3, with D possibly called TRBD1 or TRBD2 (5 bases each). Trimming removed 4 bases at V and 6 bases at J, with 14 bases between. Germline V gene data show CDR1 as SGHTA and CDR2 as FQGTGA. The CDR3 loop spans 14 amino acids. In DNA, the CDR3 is TGTGCCAGCAGCTCCGGGACCCCATCGGATACGCAGTATTTT. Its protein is CASSSGTPSDTQYF.

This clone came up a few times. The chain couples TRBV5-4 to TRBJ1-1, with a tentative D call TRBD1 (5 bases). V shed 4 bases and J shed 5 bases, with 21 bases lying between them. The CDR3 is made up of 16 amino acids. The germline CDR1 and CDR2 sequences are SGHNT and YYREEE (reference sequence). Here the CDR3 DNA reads TGTGCCAGCAGCCCAGTCCCGGGGCGGGGGGAAACTGAAGCTTTCTTT. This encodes CASSPVPGRGETEAFF.

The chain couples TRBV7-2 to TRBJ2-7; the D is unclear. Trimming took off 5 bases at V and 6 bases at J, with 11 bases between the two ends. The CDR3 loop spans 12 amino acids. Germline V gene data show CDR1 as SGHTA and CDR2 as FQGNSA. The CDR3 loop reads CASSPRGFEQYV. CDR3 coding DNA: TGTGCCAGCAGCCCCCGTGGGTTCGAGCAGTACGTC.